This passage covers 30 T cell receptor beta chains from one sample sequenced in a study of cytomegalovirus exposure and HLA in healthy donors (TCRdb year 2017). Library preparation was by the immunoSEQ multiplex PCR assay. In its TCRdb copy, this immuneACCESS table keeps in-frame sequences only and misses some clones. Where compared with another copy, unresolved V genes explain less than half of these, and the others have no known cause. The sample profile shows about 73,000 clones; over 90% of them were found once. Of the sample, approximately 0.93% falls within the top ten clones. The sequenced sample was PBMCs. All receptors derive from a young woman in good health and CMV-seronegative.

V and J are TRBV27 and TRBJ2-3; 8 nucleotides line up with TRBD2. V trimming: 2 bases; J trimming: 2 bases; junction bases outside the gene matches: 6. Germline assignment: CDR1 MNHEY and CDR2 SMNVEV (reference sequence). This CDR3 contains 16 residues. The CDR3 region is CASSLARGALTDTQYF. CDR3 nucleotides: TGTGCCAGCAGTTTAGCGCGGGGGGCCCTCACAGATACGCAGTATTTT.

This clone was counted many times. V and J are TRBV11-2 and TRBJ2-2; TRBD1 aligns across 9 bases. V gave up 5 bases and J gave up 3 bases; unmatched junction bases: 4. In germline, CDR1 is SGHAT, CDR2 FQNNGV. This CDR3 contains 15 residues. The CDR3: CASSLQGADTGELFF. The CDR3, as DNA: TGTGCCAGCAGCCTACAGGGGGCGGACACCGGGGAGCTGTTTTTT.

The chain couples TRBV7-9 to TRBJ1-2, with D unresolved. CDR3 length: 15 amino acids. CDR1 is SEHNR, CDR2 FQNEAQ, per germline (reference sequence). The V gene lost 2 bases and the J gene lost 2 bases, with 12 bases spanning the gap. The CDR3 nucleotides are TGTGCCAGCAGCTTACCGTTTCAGGCGAACTATGGCTACACCTTC. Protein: CASSLPFQANYGYTF.

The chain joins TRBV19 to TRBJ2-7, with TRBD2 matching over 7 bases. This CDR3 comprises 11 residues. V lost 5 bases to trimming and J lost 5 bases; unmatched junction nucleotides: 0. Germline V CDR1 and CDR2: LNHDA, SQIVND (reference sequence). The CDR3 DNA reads TGTGCCAGTAGTGGGGGGGACGAGCAGTACTTC. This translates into CASSGGDEQYF.

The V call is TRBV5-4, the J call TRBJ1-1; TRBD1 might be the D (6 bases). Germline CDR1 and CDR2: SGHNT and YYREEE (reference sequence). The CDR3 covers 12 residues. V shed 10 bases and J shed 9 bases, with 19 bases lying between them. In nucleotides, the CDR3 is TGTGCCGCACATACAGGGAGTCAGAAAGCTTTCTTT. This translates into CAAHTGSQKAFF.

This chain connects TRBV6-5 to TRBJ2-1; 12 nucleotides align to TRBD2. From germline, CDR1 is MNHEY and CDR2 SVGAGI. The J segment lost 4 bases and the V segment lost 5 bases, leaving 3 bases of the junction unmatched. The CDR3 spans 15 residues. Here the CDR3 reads CASSPTSGGYNEQFF. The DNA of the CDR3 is TGTGCCAGCAGTCCGACTAGCGGGGGATACAATGAGCAGTTCTTC.

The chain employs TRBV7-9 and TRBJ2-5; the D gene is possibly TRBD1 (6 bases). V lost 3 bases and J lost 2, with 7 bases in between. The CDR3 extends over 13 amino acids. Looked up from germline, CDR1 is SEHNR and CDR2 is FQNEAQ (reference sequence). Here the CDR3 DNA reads TGTGCCAGCAGCTTGGACAGACAAGAGACCCAGTACTTC. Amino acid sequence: CASSLDRQETQYF.

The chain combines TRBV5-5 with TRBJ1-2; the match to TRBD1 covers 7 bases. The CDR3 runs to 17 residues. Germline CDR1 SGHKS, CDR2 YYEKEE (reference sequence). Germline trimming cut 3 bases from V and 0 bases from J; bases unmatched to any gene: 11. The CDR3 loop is CASSSPGQTITNYGYTF. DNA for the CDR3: TGTGCCAGCAGCTCCCCGGGACAGACAATCACTAACTATGGCTACACCTTC.

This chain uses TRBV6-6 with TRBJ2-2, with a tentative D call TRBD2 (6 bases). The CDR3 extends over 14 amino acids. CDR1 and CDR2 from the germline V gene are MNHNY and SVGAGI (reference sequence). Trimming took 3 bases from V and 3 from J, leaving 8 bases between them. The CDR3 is CASSYGGDTGELFF. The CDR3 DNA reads TGTGCCAGCAGTTATGGAGGGGACACCGGGGAGCTGTTTTTT.

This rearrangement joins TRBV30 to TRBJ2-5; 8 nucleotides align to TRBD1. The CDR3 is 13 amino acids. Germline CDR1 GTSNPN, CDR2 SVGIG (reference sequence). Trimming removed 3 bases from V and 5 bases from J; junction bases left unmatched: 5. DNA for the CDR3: TGTGCCTGGAGGGACAGGGTTCGGGAGACCCAGTACTTC. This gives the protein CAWRDRVRETQYF. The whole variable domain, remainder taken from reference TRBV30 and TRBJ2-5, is SQTIHQWPATLVQPVGSPLSLECTVEGTSNPNLYWYRQAAGRGLQLLFYSVGIGQISSEVPQNLSASRPQDRQFILSSKKLLLSDSGFYLCAWRDRVRETQYFGPGTRLLVL.

The CDR3 DNA reads TGTGCCAGCAGCGCTAGCCCCTTGGGGTCGGCGGGAGGGCCCTACGAGCAGTACTTC. Encoded protein: CASSASPLGSAGGPYEQYF. The chain links TRBV11-2 to TRBJ2-7; 9 nucleotides match TRBD2. CDR1 SGHAT and CDR2 FQNNGV come from the germline V gene. Unmatched junction bases numbered 19, after V lost 5 bases and J lost 2 bases. The CDR3 sequence is 19 residues long. Using reference TRBV11-2 and TRBJ2-7 for the parts outside the CDR3, the full variable domain is EAGVAQSPRYKIIEKRQSVAFWCNPISGHATLYWYQQILGQGPKLLIQFQNNGVVDDSQLPKDRFSAERLKGVDSTLKIQPAKLEDSAVYLCASSASPLGSAGGPYEQYFGPGTRLTVT.

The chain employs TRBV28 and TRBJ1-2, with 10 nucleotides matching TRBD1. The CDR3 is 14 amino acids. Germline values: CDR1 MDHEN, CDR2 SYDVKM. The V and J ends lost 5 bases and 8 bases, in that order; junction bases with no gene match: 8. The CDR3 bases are TGTGCCAGCAGTCCCCTCGGGACAGGGGACGGCTACACCTTC. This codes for CASSPLGTGDGYTF.

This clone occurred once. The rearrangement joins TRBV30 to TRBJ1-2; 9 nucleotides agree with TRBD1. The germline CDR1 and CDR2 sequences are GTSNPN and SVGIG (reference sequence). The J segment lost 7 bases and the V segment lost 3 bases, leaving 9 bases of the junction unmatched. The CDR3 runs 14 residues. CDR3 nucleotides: TGTGCCTGGAGCCAGACCGGGACAGGGACTGGCTACACCTTC. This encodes CAWSQTGTGTGYTF.

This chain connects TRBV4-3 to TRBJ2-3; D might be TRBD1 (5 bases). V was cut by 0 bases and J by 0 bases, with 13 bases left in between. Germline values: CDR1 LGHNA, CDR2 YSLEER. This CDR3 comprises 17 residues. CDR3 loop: CASSQDLDRTSTDTQYF. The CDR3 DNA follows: TGCGCCAGCAGCCAAGATCTCGACAGAACTAGCACAGATACGCAGTATTTT.

The CDR3 DNA reads TGTGCCAGCAGCTTAGCGGGGACAGGGAGCAACGAGCAGTACTTC. It encodes CASSLAGTGSNEQYF. V usage is TRBV11-1 and J usage is TRBJ2-7; 9 nucleotides line up with TRBD1. Germline assignment: CDR1 SGHAT and CDR2 FQDESV (reference sequence). This CDR3 has 15 residues. V lost 0 bases, J lost 5 bases, and 5 bases stayed unmatched.

CDR3 loop: CASSQAQYTEAFF. In DNA form, the CDR3 reads TGTGCCAGCAGCCAAGCGCAGTACACTGAAGCTTTCTTT. The chain employs TRBV14 and TRBJ1-1; D ambiguous. The germline V gene encodes CDR1 SGHDN and CDR2 FVKESK. V was cut by 1 base and J by 3 bases, with 6 bases left in between. This CDR3 is 13 amino acids long.

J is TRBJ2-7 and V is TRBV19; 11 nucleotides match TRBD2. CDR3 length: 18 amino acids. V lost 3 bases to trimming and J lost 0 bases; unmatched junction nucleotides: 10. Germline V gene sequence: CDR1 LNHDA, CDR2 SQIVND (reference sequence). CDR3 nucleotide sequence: TGTGCCAGTAGTATCCGGGGACTAGCGGAGCCGAGCTCCTACGAGCAGTACTTC. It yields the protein CASSIRGLAEPSSYEQYF.

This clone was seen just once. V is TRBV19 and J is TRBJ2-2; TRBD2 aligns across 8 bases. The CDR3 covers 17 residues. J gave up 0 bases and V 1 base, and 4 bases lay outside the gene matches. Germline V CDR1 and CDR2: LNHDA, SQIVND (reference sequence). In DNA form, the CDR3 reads TGTGCCAGTAGTATAGTTGCAGCGGGGGCGAACACCGGGGAGCTGTTTTTT. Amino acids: CASSIVAAGANTGELFF.

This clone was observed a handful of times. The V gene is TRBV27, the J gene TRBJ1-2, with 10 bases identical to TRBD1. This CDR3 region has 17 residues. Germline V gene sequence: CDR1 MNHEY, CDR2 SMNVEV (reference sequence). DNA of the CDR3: TGTCTCAAGCGAGCCCAGGTAGGGGTGGACAGGGGGGGTGGCTACACCTTC. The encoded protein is CLKRAQVGVDRGGGYTF.

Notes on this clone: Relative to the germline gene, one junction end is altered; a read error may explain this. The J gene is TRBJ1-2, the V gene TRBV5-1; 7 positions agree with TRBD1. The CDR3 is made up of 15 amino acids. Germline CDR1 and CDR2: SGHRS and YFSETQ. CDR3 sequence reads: CASSLATGSNDGYTF. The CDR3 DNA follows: TGCGCCAGCAGCTTGGCGACAGGGAGTAACGATGGCTACACCTTC.

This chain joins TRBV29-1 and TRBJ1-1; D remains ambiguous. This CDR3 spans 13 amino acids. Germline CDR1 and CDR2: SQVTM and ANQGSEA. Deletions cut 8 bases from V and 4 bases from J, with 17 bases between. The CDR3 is CSSAESAGTEAFF. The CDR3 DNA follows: TGCAGCAGCGCAGAGAGCGCGGGCACTGAAGCTTTCTTT.

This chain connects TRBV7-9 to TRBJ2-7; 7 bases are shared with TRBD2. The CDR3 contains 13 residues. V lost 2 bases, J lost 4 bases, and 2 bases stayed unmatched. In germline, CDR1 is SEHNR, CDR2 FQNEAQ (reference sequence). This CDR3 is CASSLSGIYEQYF. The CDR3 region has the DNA TGTGCCAGCAGCTTAAGCGGGATATACGAGCAGTACTTC.

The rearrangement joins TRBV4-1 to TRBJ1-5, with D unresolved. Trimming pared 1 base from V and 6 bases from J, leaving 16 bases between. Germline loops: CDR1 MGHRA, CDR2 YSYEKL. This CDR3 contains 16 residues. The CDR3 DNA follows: TGCGCCAGCAGCCAAGGAGGAGGAGGATTCACTCAGCCCCAGCATTTT. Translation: CASSQGGGGFTQPQHF.

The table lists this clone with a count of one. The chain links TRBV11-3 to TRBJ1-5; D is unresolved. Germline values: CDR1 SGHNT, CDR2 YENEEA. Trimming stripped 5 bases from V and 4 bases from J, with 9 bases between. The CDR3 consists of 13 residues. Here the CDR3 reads CASSPVWNQPQHF. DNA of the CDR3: TGTGCCAGCAGCCCAGTATGGAATCAGCCCCAGCATTTT. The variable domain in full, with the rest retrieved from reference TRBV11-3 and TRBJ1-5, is EAGVVQSPRYKIIEKKQPVAFWCNPISGHNTLYWYLQNLGQGPELLIRYENEEAVDDSQLPKDRFSAERLKGVDSTLKIQPAELGDSAVYLCASSPVWNQPQHFGDGTRLSIL.

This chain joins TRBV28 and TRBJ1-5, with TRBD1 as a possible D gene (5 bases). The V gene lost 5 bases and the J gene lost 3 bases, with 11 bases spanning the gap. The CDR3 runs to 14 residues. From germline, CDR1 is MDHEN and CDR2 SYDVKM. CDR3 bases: TGTGCCAGCAGTCCTCAGGGTTACAATCAGCCCCAGCATTTT. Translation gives CASSPQGYNQPQHF.

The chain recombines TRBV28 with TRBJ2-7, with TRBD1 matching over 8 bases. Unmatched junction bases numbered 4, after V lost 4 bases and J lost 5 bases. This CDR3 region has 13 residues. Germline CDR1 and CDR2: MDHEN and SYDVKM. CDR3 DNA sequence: TGTGCCAGCAGTTCCCAGGGGGCCCACGAGCAGTACTTC. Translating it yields CASSSQGAHEQYF.

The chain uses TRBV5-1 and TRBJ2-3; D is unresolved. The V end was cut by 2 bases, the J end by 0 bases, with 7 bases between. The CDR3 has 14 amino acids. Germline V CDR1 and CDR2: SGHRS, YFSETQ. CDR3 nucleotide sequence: TGCGCCAGCAGCTTAACTTCAAGCACAGATACGCAGTATTTT. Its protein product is CASSLTSSTDTQYF.

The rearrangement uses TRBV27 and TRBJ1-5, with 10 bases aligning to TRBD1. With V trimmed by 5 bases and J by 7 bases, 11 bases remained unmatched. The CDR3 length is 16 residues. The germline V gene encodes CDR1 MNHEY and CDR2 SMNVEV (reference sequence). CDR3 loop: CASSLYGQGVGQPQHF. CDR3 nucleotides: TGTGCCAGCAGTCTCTACGGACAGGGGGTAGGCCAGCCCCAGCATTTT.

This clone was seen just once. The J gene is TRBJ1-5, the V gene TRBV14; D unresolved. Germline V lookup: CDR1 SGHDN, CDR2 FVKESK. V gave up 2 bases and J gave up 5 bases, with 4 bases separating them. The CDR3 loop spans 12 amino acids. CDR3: CASSQTYQPQHF. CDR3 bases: TGTGCCAGCAGCCAAACTTATCAGCCCCAGCATTTT.

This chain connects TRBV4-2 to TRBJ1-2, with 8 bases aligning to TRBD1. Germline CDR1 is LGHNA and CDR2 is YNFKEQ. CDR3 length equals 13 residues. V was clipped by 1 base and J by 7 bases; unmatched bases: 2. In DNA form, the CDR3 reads TGTGCCAGCAGCCAAGGGACAGGGAGTGGCTACACCTTC. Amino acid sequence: CASSQGTGSGYTF.